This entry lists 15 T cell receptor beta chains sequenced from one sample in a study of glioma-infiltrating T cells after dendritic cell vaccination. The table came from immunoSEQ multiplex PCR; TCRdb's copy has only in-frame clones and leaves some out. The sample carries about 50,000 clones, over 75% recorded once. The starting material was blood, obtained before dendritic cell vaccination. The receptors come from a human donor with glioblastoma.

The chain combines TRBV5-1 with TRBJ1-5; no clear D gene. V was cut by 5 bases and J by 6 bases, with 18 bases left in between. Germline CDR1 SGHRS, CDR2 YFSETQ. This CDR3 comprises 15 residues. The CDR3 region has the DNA TGCGCCAGCAGTCCCTGGGGAGAGGATGCTCAGCCCCAGCATTTT. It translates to CASSPWGEDAQPQHF.

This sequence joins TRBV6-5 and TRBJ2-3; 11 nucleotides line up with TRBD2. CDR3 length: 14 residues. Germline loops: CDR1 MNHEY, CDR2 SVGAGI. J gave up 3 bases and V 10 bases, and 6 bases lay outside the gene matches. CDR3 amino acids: CATYSGRGTDTQYF. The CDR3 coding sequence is TGTGCCACCTATAGCGGGAGGGGTACAGATACGCAGTATTTT.

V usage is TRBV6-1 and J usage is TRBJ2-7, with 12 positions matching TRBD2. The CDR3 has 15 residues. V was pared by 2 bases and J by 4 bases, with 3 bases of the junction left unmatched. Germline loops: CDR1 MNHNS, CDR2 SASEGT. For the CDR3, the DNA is TGTGCCAGCAGTGAAAAAGGGACTAGCGGGTACGAGCAGTACTTC. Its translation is CASSEKGTSGYEQYF.

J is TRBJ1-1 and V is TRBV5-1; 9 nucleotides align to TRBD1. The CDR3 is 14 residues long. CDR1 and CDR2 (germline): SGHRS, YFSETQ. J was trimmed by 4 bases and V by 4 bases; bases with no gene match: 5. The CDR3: CASSRQGDGTEAFF. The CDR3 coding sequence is TGCGCCAGCAGCCGACAGGGGGATGGCACTGAAGCTTTCTTT.

The CDR3 region has the DNA TGTGCCAGCAGCTTAGGTATGGCCGGCGGGAACACCGGGGAGCTGTTTTTT. It specifies CASSLGMAGGNTGELFF. This rearrangement joins TRBV11-2 to TRBJ2-2, with D unresolved. This CDR3 has 17 amino acids. Germline CDR1 is SGHAT and CDR2 is FQNNGV. V lost 1 base and J 1 base, leaving 13 bases between the germline ends.

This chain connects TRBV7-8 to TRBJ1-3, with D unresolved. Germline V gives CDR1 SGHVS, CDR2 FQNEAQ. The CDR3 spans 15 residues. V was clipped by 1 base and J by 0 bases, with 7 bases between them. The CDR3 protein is CASSLVRGSGNTIYF. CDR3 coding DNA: TGTGCCAGCAGCTTAGTTCGGGGCTCTGGAAACACCATATATTTT.

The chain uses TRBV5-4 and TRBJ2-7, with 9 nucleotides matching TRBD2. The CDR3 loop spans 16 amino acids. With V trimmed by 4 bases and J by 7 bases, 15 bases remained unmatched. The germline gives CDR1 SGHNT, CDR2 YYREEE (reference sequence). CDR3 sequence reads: CASSKGGLAGAGEQYF. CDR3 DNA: TGTGCCAGCAGCAAAGGGGGGTTAGCGGGGGCGGGTGAGCAGTACTTC.

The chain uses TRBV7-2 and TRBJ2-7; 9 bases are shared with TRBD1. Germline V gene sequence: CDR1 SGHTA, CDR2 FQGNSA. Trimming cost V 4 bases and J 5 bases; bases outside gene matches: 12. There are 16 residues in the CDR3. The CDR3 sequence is CASSSPTGTGWNEQYF. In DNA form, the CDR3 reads TGTGCCAGCAGCTCCCCCACCGGGACAGGGTGGAACGAGCAGTACTTC. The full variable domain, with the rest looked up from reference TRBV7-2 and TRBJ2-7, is GAGVSQSPSNKVTEKGKDVELRCDPISGHTALYWYRQSLGQGLEFLIYFQGNSAPDKSGLPSDRFSAERTGGSVSTLTIQRTQQEDSAVYLCASSSPTGTGWNEQYFGPGTRLTVT.

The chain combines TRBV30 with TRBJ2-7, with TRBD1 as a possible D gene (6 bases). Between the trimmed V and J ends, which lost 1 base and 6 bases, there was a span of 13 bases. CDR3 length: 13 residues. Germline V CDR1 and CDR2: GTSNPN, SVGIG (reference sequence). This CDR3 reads CAWSATGSGEQYF. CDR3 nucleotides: TGTGCCTGGAGTGCGACAGGCTCGGGCGAGCAGTACTTC.

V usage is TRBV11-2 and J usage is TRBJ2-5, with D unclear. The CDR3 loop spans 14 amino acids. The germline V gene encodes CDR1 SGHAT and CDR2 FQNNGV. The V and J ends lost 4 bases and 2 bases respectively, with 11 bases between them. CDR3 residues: CASSSYGYQETQYF. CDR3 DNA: TGTGCCAGCAGCTCTTACGGGTATCAAGAGACCCAGTACTTC. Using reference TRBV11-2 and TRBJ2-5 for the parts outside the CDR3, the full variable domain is EAGVAQSPRYKIIEKRQSVAFWCNPISGHATLYWYQQILGQGPKLLIQFQNNGVVDDSQLPKDRFSAERLKGVDSTLKIQPAKLEDSAVYLCASSSYGYQETQYFGPGTRLLVL.

In DNA, the CDR3 is TGTGCCAGCAGTGAAGCGCTTCCGGCGTCAGGGGCTGAAGCTTTCTTT. Translating gives CASSEALPASGAEAFF. The chain links TRBV6-1 to TRBJ1-1; possible D gene TRBD1, 6 bases. Germline V gene data show CDR1 as MNHNS and CDR2 as SASEGT. V dropped 0 bases and J dropped 6 bases, with 17 bases sitting between them. The CDR3 spans 16 residues.

CDR3 nucleotide sequence: TGCAGCGTTCCGACTAGCGGGGGGATCACAGATACGCAGTATTTT. Its translation: CSVPTSGGITDTQYF. The chain carries TRBV29-1 and TRBJ2-3; TRBD2 agrees at 13 bases. The trim removed 5 bases at V and 2 bases at J, leaving 4 bases unmatched. This CDR3 has 15 residues. CDR1 is SQVTM and CDR2 is ANQGSEA in the germline V gene.

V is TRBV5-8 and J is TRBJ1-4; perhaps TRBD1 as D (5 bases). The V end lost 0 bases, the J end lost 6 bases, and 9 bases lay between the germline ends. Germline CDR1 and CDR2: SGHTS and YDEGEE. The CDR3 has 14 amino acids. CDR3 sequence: CASSLGRADEKLFF. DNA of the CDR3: TGTGCCAGCAGCTTGGGCAGGGCGGATGAAAAACTGTTTTTT.

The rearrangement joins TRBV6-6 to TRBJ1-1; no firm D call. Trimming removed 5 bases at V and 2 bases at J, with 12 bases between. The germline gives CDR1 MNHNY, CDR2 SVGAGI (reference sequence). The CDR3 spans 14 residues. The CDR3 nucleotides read TGTGCCAGCAGTCCAAAGGGAGGCAACACTGAAGCTTTCTTT. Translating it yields CASSPKGGNTEAFF.

The CDR3 nucleotides are TGTGCCAGCAGCGTAGGAGTCGGCGGCGAGACCCAGTACTTC. Residues: CASSVGVGGETQYF. The V and J genes are TRBV9 and TRBJ2-5, with D unresolved. Trimming took 0 bases from V and 5 from J, leaving 11 bases between them. CDR1 is SGDLS and CDR2 is YYNGEE in the germline V gene. The CDR3 totals 14 residues.